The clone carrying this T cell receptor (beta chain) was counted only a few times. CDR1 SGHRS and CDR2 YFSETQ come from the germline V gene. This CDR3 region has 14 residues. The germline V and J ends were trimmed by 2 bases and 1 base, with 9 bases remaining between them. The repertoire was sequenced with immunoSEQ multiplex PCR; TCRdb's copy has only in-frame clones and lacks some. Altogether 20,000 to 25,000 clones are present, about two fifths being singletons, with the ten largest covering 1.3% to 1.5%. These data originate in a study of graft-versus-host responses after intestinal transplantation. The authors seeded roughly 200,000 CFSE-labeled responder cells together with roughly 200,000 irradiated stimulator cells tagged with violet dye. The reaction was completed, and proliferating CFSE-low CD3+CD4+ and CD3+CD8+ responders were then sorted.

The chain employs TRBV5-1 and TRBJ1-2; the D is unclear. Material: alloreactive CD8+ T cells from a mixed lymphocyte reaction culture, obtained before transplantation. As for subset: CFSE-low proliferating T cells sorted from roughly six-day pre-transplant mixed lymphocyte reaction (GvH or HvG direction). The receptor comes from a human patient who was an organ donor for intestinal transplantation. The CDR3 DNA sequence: TGCGCCAGCAGCTTCGAGGAGGGTAACTATGGCTACACCTTC. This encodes CASSFEEGNYGYTF.